These 28 T cell receptor beta chains came from one sample sequenced in a study of blood T cells in healthy people across ages. Alongside a J-beta primer mix, a sample-barcoded 5' primer served in a second PCR lasting about 6 to 11 cycles. MiXCR was run by TCRdb on the 5' RACE reads, yielding one entry per CDR3 protein. This sample has hundreds of thousands of distinct CDR3 sequences, with under 45% found just once. The sample comprised blood. Every receptor here comes from a man aged 55 to 70 in good health.

The chain employs TRBV21-1 and TRBJ1-2. TRBV21-1 is shown as a pseudogene. The CDR3 totals 12 residues. DNA for the CDR3: TGTGCCAGGACCTCCAGCCTCTATGGCTACACCTTC. Amino acid sequence: CARTSSLYGYTF.

This clonotype was seen many times. The chain is built from TRBV11-2 and TRBJ2-7; 8 nucleotides match TRBD2. V lost 0 bases, J lost 5 bases, and 6 bases stayed unmatched. The germline CDR1 and CDR2 sequences are SGHAT and FQNNGV. The CDR3 is 15 amino acids. CDR3 nucleotides: TGTGCCAGCAGCTTAGATCGGCTAGCGGGCCACGAGCAGTACTTC. The encoded protein is CASSLDRLAGHEQYF.

CDR3 sequence: CASSQEADSYNSPLHF. The CDR3 DNA reads TGCGCCAGCAGCCAAGAGGCCGACTCCTATAATTCACCCCTCCACTTT. V usage is TRBV4-3 and J usage is TRBJ1-6; no reliable D call. CDR1 is LGHNA, CDR2 YSLEER, per germline. The CDR3 totals 16 residues. V was trimmed by 0 bases and J by 0 bases, leaving 6 bases between them.

The chain joins TRBV3-1 to TRBJ2-5; D is possibly TRBD2 (6 bases). Germline CDR1 reads LGHDT; CDR2 reads YNNKEL (reference sequence). Trimming took 4 bases from V and 3 from J, leaving 18 bases between them. This CDR3 contains 16 residues. The CDR3 is CASSPYQTRRKETQYF. CDR3 coding DNA: TGTGCCAGCAGCCCGTACCAGACTAGGCGCAAAGAGACCCAGTACTTC.

This clonotype was counted between two and nine times. The CDR3 spells CASSQGSSGEQFF. CDR3 sequence (DNA): TGTGCCAGCAGCCAAGGGTCTAGCGGGGAGCAGTTCTTC. The V gene is TRBV3-1, the J gene TRBJ2-1, with 8 bases identical to TRBD2. Germline CDR1 and CDR2: LGHDT and YNNKEL (reference sequence). CDR3 length: 13 residues. J was trimmed by 10 bases and V by 1 base; bases with no gene match: 3.

The chain joins TRBV7-2 to TRBJ2-1; 8 bases are a match to TRBD2. The V gene's germline CDR1 is SGHTA and CDR2 FQGNSA. The CDR3 consists of 17 residues. With 2 bases clipped from V and 6 bases from J, the junction kept 12 bases outside the gene matches. The CDR3 sequence: CASSLRNKRGPPNEQFF. CDR3 DNA: TGTGCCAGCAGCTTAAGAAACAAGCGGGGGCCTCCCAATGAGCAGTTCTTC.

The chain carries TRBV10-3 and TRBJ2-7, with TRBD1 matching over 9 bases. The J segment lost 1 base and the V segment lost 7 bases, leaving 8 bases of the junction unmatched. CDR3 size: 15 residues. Germline CDR1 reads ENHRY; CDR2 reads SYGVKD. The CDR3 DNA is TGTGCCATCATAGACCCGGGACAGGGATCCTACGAGCAGTACTTC. Its protein product is CAIIDPGQGSYEQYF.

The chain couples TRBV15 to TRBJ1-6; 7 bases align to TRBD1. This CDR3 is 17 amino acids long. With 2 bases clipped from V and 0 bases from J, the junction kept 4 bases outside the gene matches. The germline gives CDR1 LNHNV, CDR2 YYDKDF (reference sequence). CDR3 bases: TGTGCCACCAGCAGACTCCGGGACAGCTCCTATAATTCACCCCTCCACTTT. It is translated as CATSRLRDSSYNSPLHF.

With regard to this clonotype: With a much larger clone just one base away, this may be a read error. This chain connects TRBV20-1 to TRBJ2-5; 7 bases match TRBD1. The CDR3 has 15 residues. After removal of 0 bases from V and 6 bases from J, the junction contained 10 bases not matched to a gene. Germline-derived CDR1 and CDR2 are DFQATT and SNEGSKA (reference sequence). In DNA form, the CDR3 reads TGCAGTGCTAGAGACACGGTACAGGGGACGAAGACCCAGTACTTC. Translated, it gives CSARDTVQGTKTQYF.

V and J are TRBV2 and TRBJ2-5; the D gene could be TRBD1 or TRBD2 (5 bases each). This CDR3 contains 13 residues. Deletions cut 7 bases from V and 4 bases from J, with 13 bases between. The germline CDR1 and CDR2 sequences are SNHLY and FYNNEI. The CDR3 DNA follows: TGTGCCAGCAATGGACGGGGCGTAGAGACCCAGTACTTC. Protein: CASNGRGVETQYF.

As concerns this clonotype: Possible read error: a much larger clone is one base away. The chain's CDR3 is CASSLTAGPLDERYF. CDR3 sequence (DNA): TGTGCCAGCAGCTTAACGGCAGGGCCACTTGACGAGCGGTACTTC. The V and J genes are TRBV7-3 and TRBJ2-5; the D gene is possibly TRBD1 (5 bases). The germline V gene encodes CDR1 SGHTA and CDR2 FQGTGA. Trimming pared 0 bases from V and 13 bases from J, leaving 21 bases between. The CDR3 consists of 15 residues.

The rearrangement uses TRBV7-3 and TRBJ2-5; either TRBD1 or TRBD2 may supply D (6 bases each). The CDR3 spans 15 residues. Looked up from germline, CDR1 is SGHTA and CDR2 is FQGTGA. V lost 3 bases to trimming and J lost 3 bases, with 14 bases between them. The CDR3 reads CASSFRGQTKETQYF. CDR3 in DNA: TGTGCCAGCAGCTTCCGGGGGCAGACAAAAGAGACCCAGTACTTC.

The chain is built from TRBV7-2 and TRBJ2-4, with 7 positions matching TRBD1. The J call is doubtful: the DNA matches TRBJ2-7 better. Germline loops: CDR1 SGHTA, CDR2 FQGNSA. This CDR3 spans 14 amino acids. CDR3 DNA sequence: TGTGCCAGCAGCGCGGACAGGTTCTACGGCGAGCAGTACTTC. This sequence encodes CASSADRFYGEQYF.

The table lists this clonotype with a few counts. V usage is TRBV20-1 and J usage is TRBJ2-7; 8 nucleotides match TRBD2. The J segment lost 0 bases and the V segment lost 5 bases, leaving 6 bases of the junction unmatched. The CDR3 is 14 amino acids. Germline V gene data show CDR1 as DFQATT and CDR2 as SNEGSKA (reference sequence). The CDR3 loop is CSARRGATSYEQYF. In DNA, the CDR3 is TGCAGTGCTCGGCGGGGGGCCACCTCCTACGAGCAGTACTTC.

This clonotype showed up just a few times. This sequence joins TRBV3-1 and TRBJ2-4, with TRBD1 matching over 8 bases. The CDR3 contains 13 residues. Germline trimming cut 6 bases from V and 8 bases from J; bases unmatched to any gene: 6. CDR1 and CDR2 (germline): LGHDT, YNNKEL (reference sequence). For the CDR3, the DNA is TGTGCCAGCAGTCTTACAGGGGGATACATTCAGTACTTC. This translates into CASSLTGGYIQYF.

The chain links TRBV5-1 to TRBJ2-2, with 8 nucleotides matching TRBD2. Looked up from germline, CDR1 is SGHRS and CDR2 is YFSETQ. The CDR3 has 19 residues. Trimming took 0 bases from V and 1 from J; bases not matched to a gene: 11. DNA of the CDR3: TGCGCCAGCAGCTTGGTGGAGGCGCGGGGGGCTTTGAACACCGGGGAGCTGTTTTTT. Translated: CASSLVEARGALNTGELFF.

The J gene is TRBJ2-3, the V gene TRBV29-1; no definite D call. The germline CDR1 and CDR2 sequences are SQVTM and ANQGSEA. Trimming shortened V by 6 bases and J by 4 bases, and 17 bases separated the two germline ends. The CDR3 has 14 residues. CDR3 DNA: TGCAGCGTGCGGAGTCCCCCCGAGGCAGATACGCAGTATTTT. Translating it yields CSVRSPPEADTQYF.

The V call is TRBV20-1, the J call TRBJ1-5, with D unclear. CDR3 length: 14 amino acids. Germline CDR1 is DFQATT and CDR2 is SNEGSKA (reference sequence). V lost 6 bases and J lost 2, with 14 bases in between. The CDR3 protein is CSAIASVGNQPQHF. The CDR3 nucleotides read TGCAGTGCCATTGCCAGCGTGGGCAATCAGCCCCAGCATTTT.

This clonotype has a handful of counts. The rearrangement uses TRBV20-1 and TRBJ1-6; no reliable D call. Trimming took 0 bases from V and 10 from J, leaving 13 bases between them. This CDR3 has 14 amino acids. Germline CDR1 reads DFQATT; CDR2 reads SNEGSKA (reference sequence). CDR3 in DNA: TGCAGTGCTAGAGATAGGAGGACGGAATCACCCCTCCACTTT. Residues: CSARDRRTESPLHF.

V and J are TRBV27 and TRBJ2-1; D may be TRBD1 or TRBD2 (6 bases each). This CDR3 contains 15 residues. V was trimmed by 7 bases and J by 6 bases, leaving 19 bases between them. From germline, CDR1 is MNHEY and CDR2 SMNVEV (reference sequence). DNA for the CDR3: TGTGCCAGCACCCCACGGGGGCCGACCGCCAATGAGCAGTTCTTC. Translation gives CASTPRGPTANEQFF.

J is TRBJ2-1 and V is TRBV27, with unresolved D. Germline V CDR1 and CDR2: MNHEY, SMNVEV (reference sequence). The CDR3 extends over 16 amino acids. Trimming removed 0 bases at V and 2 bases at J, with 11 bases between. The CDR3: CASSLSSGSTYNEQFF. The CDR3 nucleotides are TGTGCCAGCAGTTTATCCTCGGGTTCGACCTACAATGAGCAGTTCTTC.

The chain recombines TRBV7-3 with TRBJ2-1; perhaps TRBD1 as D (6 bases). Germline V gives CDR1 SGHTA, CDR2 FQGTGA. The CDR3 is made up of 17 amino acids. V was pared by 3 bases and J by 4 bases, with 19 bases between. The CDR3 DNA follows: TGTGCCAGCAGCTTGATGTCGACAGGTTCTCAGTACAATGAGCAGTTCTTC. Translated, it gives CASSLMSTGSQYNEQFF. Variable domain in full (rest from reference TRBV7-3 and TRBJ2-1): GAGVSQTPSNKVTEKGKYVELRCDPISGHTALYWYRQSLGQGPEFLIYFQGTGAADDSGLPNDRFFAVRPEGSVSTLKIQRTERGDSAVYLCASSLMSTGSQYNEQFFGPGTRLTVL.

The V call is TRBV5-1, the J call TRBJ2-1; 9 positions agree with TRBD1. Germline assignment: CDR1 SGHRS and CDR2 YFSETQ. The V gene end was trimmed by 0 bases and the J gene end by 8 bases; junction bases not matched to a gene: 6. CDR3 length: 15 amino acids. The CDR3 DNA reads as TGCGCCAGCAGCTTGGAGGGACAGGGTTACGATGAGCAGTTCTTC. Amino acids: CASSLEGQGYDEQFF.

This clonotype occurred a few times. The chain uses TRBV6-5 and TRBJ2-1, with 11 bases aligning to TRBD2. The CDR3 runs to 14 residues. CDR1 and CDR2 (germline): MNHEY, SVGAGI. The ends lost 5 bases at V and 14 bases at J; junction bases unmatched: 11. The CDR3 region is CASSQTGTSGSEFF. Here the CDR3 DNA reads TGTGCCAGCAGTCAGACCGGGACTAGCGGTTCTGAGTTCTTC.

The chain couples TRBV4-1 to TRBJ2-1; 7 bases match TRBD1. This CDR3 region has 14 residues. Germline values: CDR1 MGHRA, CDR2 YSYEKL. J lost 6 bases, V lost 3 bases, and 5 bases had no gene match. The CDR3 DNA sequence: TGCGCCAGCAGCCATCGCACAGGGGCCAATGAGCAGTTCTTC. It is translated as CASSHRTGANEQFF.

V usage is TRBV7-9 and J usage is TRBJ2-3, with 9 nucleotides matching TRBD2. V was pared by 6 bases and J by 0 bases, with 7 bases of the junction left unmatched. In germline, CDR1 is SEHNR, CDR2 FQNEAQ (reference sequence). This CDR3 is built from 16 residues. The CDR3 sequence is CASRPELAGSTDTQYF. The DNA of the CDR3 is TGTGCCAGCAGGCCCGAGCTAGCGGGGAGCACAGATACGCAGTATTTT.

The V gene is TRBV12-3 or TRBV12-4, the J gene TRBJ1-2, with D maybe TRBD1 (5 bases). CDR3 length: 17 amino acids. Trimming pared 1 base from V and 2 bases from J, leaving 17 bases between. CDR3 region: CASSLVRGTLINYGYTF. The CDR3 DNA sequence: TGTGCCAGCAGTTTAGTTCGGGGCACACTAATCAACTATGGCTACACCTTC.

The chain links TRBV2 to TRBJ2-4; D gene ambiguous. V lost 0 bases, J lost 0 bases, and 6 bases lay in between. CDR1 is SNHLY, CDR2 FYNNEI, per germline. CDR3 length: 15 amino acids. The CDR3 here is CASSEAPIAKNIQYF. CDR3 sequence (DNA): TGTGCCAGCAGTGAAGCCCCAATAGCCAAAAACATTCAGTACTTC.